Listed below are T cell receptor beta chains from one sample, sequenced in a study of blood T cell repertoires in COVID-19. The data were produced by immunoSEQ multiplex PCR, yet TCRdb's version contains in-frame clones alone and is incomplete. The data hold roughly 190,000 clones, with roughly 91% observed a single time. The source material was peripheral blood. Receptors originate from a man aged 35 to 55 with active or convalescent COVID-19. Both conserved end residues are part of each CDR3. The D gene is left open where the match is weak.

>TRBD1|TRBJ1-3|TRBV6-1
CASSEAGTALNTIYF
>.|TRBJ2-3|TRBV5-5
CASSLVPYPDTQYF
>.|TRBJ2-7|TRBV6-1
CASSEALRNSYEQYF
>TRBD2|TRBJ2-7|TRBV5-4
CASSLFGGGEQYF
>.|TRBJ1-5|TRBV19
CASSTDPRGKTNSNQPQHF
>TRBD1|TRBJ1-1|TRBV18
CASQGGQATEAFF
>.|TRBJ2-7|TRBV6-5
CASLDQQTYEQYF
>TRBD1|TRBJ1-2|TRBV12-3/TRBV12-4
CASSPGGSGYTF
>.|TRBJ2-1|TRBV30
CAVLHASYNEQFF
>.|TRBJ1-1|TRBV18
CASSPTGGEAFF
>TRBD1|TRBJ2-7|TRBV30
CAWSVGGQGVLRIREQYF
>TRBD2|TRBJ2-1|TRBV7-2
CASSVNSGRANNEQFF
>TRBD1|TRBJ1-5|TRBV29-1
CSVDTGGPNQPQHF
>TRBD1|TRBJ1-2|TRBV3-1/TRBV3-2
CASSQVPGQGNYGYTF
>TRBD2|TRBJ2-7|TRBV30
CAWSGRAYEQYF
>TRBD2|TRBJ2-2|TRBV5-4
CASSLGLAGNTGELFF
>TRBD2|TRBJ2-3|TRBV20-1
CSASRRGFADTQYF
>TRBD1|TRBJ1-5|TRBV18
CASSPRDRGGGSNQPQHF
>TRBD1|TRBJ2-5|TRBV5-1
CASSPDRGETQYF
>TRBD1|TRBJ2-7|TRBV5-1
CASSLWGQEGEQYF
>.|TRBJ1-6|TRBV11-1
CASGSSYNSPLHF
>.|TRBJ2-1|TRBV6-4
CASSKRGIGNEQFF
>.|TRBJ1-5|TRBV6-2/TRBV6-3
CASSYSRMSNQPQHF
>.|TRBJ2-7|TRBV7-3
CASSPTSVGQEQYF
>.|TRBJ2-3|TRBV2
CASSELDFTDTQYF
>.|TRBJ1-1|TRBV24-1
CATSDFTGLNTEAFF
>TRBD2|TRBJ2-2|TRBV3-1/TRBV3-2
CASSHEGGGRRLGTGELFF
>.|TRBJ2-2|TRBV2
CASSWDKNTGELFF
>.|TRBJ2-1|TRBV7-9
CASSLVDGYDEQFF
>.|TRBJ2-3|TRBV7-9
CASSLVAGLGDTQYF
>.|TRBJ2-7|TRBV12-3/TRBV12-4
CASSASRYYEQYF
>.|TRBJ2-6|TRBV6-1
CASSEKSGGANVLTF
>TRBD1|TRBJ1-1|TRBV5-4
CASSTGTGKLAFF
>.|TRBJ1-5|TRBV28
CASTSTGLSNQPQHF
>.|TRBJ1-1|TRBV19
CASSMERRSTEAFF
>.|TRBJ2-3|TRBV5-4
CASSSWTDSTDTQYF
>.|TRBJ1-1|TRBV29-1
CSVDRLRGPGNTEAFF
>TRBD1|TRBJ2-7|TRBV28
CASKTNRGPYEQYF
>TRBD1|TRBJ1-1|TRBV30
CAWLRTGGTEAFF
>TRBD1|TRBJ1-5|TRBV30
CAWSTGGIPSNQPQHF
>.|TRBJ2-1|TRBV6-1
CASSEGSRGNEQFF